This T cell receptor beta chain emerged from a study of blood T cell repertoires in COVID-19. Study-wide background: COVID-19 samples from acute and convalescent phases originated in the United States, Italy and Spain. T cells, B-cell-depleted T cells, or PBMCs provided the cDNA or gDNA that served as material.

Trimming took off 10 bases at V and 11 bases at J, with 32 bases between the two ends. The CDR3 runs 16 residues. In the original workflow: Using reference gene primer amplification, nucleated cell counts were estimated. Method: immunoSEQ multiplex PCR; TCRdb's copy keeps in-frame clones and lacks some. The DNA gave D and trimming, while V, J and clone size come from that table. The profile covers around 180,000 clones, with roughly nine tenths appearing a single time and roughly 20% taken by the ten largest. This clonotype originated in a man aged 65-85 years with active or convalescent COVID-19. The specimen sequenced was peripheral blood. The chain links TRBV23-1 to TRBJ2-5, with D perhaps TRBD1 (5 bases). TRBV23-1 is an open reading frame whose function is uncertain. This CDR3 reads CAIIAGKDSPPWGQYF. The CDR3 nucleotides read TGCGCCATCATCGCCGGCAAAGACAGCCCCCCGTGGGGACAGTACTTC.